A selection of T cell receptor beta chains follows, all from one sample in a study of blood T cell repertoires in COVID-19. Repertoires were generated with immunoSEQ multiplex PCR, while TCRdb's copy carries only in-frame clones and drops some. The sample lists approximately 110,000 clones, around 83% occurring once. The source material was peripheral blood. These receptors all stem from a woman aged 60 to 75 with COVID-19, enrolled during active disease. The CDR3 runs from the conserved cysteine through the conserved F or W. D genes are given only for firm matches. For some rows the clone size is stated as once, few or many, or as a class when expanded; others skip it.

d_call,v_call,j_call,clone_size,cdr3_aa
-,TRBV9,TRBJ1-1,-,CASSVAPFGGTEAFF
TRBD2,TRBV19,TRBJ2-2,-,CASSPGLALEAGELFF
-,TRBV6-5,TRBJ2-3,-,CASSFSLELGTDTQYF
TRBD1,TRBV29-1,TRBJ1-2,-,CSVEEGQDGYGYAF
TRBD2,TRBV19,TRBJ2-7,-,CASSIPGLATYEQYF
-,TRBV5-4,TRBJ2-2,-,CASSRPQGGELFF
TRBD1,TRBV5-1,TRBJ2-3,-,CASNEGASTDTQYF
-,TRBV11-3,TRBJ1-1,-,CASSLGWETEAFF
TRBD1,TRBV7-2,TRBJ1-5,once,CASSLGQGALLSQHF
-,TRBV9,TRBJ2-2,-,CASSRSGSNTGELFF
-,TRBV6-5,TRBJ1-2,-,CASTLGQISGYTF
TRBD2,TRBV29-1,TRBJ2-1,-,CSVDPWTGTSGGHNEQFF
-,TRBV30,TRBJ1-5,-,CAWSVSQGPHQPQHF
TRBD2,TRBV6-6,TRBJ2-7,-,CASSYSGGALVYEQYF
TRBD1,TRBV5-1,TRBJ2-2,-,CASSLGQGVLTGELFF
-,TRBV7-6,TRBJ1-2,-,CASSLYPPRDNNVNYGYTF
TRBD1,TRBV5-5,TRBJ1-1,-,CASSLRQGGATEAFF